These T cell receptor beta chains were read from a single sample in a study of T cell responses to AZD1222 COVID-19 vaccine. Libraries were prepared by immunoSEQ multiplex PCR; TCRdb keeps only in-frame clonotypes and omits some of them. The top ten clones hold 4.5% to 6% of a sample with 130,000 or so clones, over 90% of them seen once. The sample in question was peripheral blood, obtained on day 0 of AZD1222 vaccination. These receptors were collected from an adult in good health. CDR3s include the opening cysteine and the closing phenylalanine or tryptophan. Each record gives: clone size, J gene, V gene, D gene, CDR3 DNA, CDR3 protein. A D gene is named only where the DNA matches it firmly. Clone size, where shown, is once, few, many, or a class for clones that have expanded.

clone size: .
J gene: TRBJ2-3
V gene: TRBV5-1
D gene: TRBD1
CDR3 DNA: TGCGCCAGCAGCCGACAGGGGGTCCTCACAGATACGCAGTATTTT
CDR3 protein: CASSRQGVLTDTQYF

clone size: .
J gene: TRBJ1-1
V gene: TRBV28
D gene: .
CDR3 DNA: TGTGCCAGCAGGTACGGAAGAGGGGGCACTGAAGCTTTCTTT
CDR3 protein: CASRYGRGGTEAFF

clone size: once
J gene: TRBJ1-4
V gene: TRBV3-1/TRBV3-2
D gene: .
CDR3 DNA: TGTGCCAGCAGCCCCACCGGCCGTGATGAAAAACTGTTTTTT
CDR3 protein: CASSPTGRDEKLFF

clone size: .
J gene: TRBJ1-1
V gene: TRBV6-5
D gene: .
CDR3 DNA: TGTGCCAGCAGTTGGAAGGGAGGGGACACTGAAGCTTTCTTT
CDR3 protein: CASSWKGGDTEAFF

clone size: .
J gene: TRBJ2-7
V gene: TRBV6-5
D gene: TRBD2
CDR3 DNA: TGTGCCAGCAGTCCGCGGGGGGGCTACGAGCAGTACTTC
CDR3 protein: CASSPRGGYEQYF

clone size: .
J gene: TRBJ1-2
V gene: TRBV29-1
D gene: .
CDR3 DNA: TGCAGCGTTGAAAACCCGACAGATTCTAACTATGGCTACACCTTC
CDR3 protein: CSVENPTDSNYGYTF

clone size: .
J gene: TRBJ2-7
V gene: TRBV7-2
D gene: .
CDR3 DNA: TGTGCCAGCAGCTTAGCGCTGGGGGGTCCTTACGAGCAGTACTTC
CDR3 protein: CASSLALGGPYEQYF

clone size: .
J gene: TRBJ1-5
V gene: TRBV29-1
D gene: TRBD1
CDR3 DNA: TGCAGCGTTGCAACGGGACAGGTTAATCAGCCCCAGCATTTT
CDR3 protein: CSVATGQVNQPQHF

clone size: .
J gene: TRBJ2-7
V gene: TRBV27
D gene: .
CDR3 DNA: TGTGCCAGCAGTTTATACGGGACACCCCACGAGCAGTACTTC
CDR3 protein: CASSLYGTPHEQYF

clone size: .
J gene: TRBJ2-3
V gene: TRBV24-1
D gene: TRBD2
CDR3 DNA: TGTGCCACCAGTGATCTTAGCGGGAGTACAGATACGCAGTATTTT
CDR3 protein: CATSDLSGSTDTQYF

clone size: .
J gene: TRBJ1-1
V gene: TRBV2
D gene: .
CDR3 DNA: TGTGCCAGCGAGGACAGAATGAACACTGAAGCTTTCTTT
CDR3 protein: CASEDRMNTEAFF

clone size: .
J gene: TRBJ2-1
V gene: TRBV7-2
D gene: .
CDR3 DNA: TGTGCCAGCCTGCTTAGGACGGGGATAAGCTCCTACAATGAGCAGTTCTTC
CDR3 protein: CASLLRTGISSYNEQFF

clone size: .
J gene: TRBJ2-5
V gene: TRBV28
D gene: .
CDR3 DNA: TGTGCCAGCAGTTTGGGGGAGACCCAGTACTTC
CDR3 protein: CASSLGETQYF

clone size: .
J gene: TRBJ2-3
V gene: TRBV7-6
D gene: TRBD2
CDR3 DNA: TGTGCCAGCAGCCTCTCGGCCCCCTCGGGACTAGCAGATACGCAGTATTTT
CDR3 protein: CASSLSAPSGLADTQYF

clone size: .
J gene: TRBJ1-1
V gene: TRBV18
D gene: .
CDR3 DNA: TGTGCCAGCTCACCACGAGCAGGTTTGGCGACGAACACTGAAGCTTTCTTT
CDR3 protein: CASSPRAGLATNTEAFF

clone size: .
J gene: TRBJ2-4
V gene: TRBV30
D gene: TRBD2
CDR3 DNA: TGTGCTCGGGCTAGCGGGAGTGTCGGCATTCAGTACTTC
CDR3 protein: CARASGSVGIQYF

clone size: .
J gene: TRBJ1-6
V gene: TRBV5-4
D gene: .
CDR3 DNA: TGTGCCAGCAGCTTGCCCGTTCTTGGTCAGGCGAATTCACCCCTCCACTTT
CDR3 protein: CASSLPVLGQANSPLHF

clone size: .
J gene: TRBJ2-7
V gene: TRBV4-2
D gene: .
CDR3 DNA: TGTGCCAGCAGCCAGAAGGGGAACGAGCAGTACTTC
CDR3 protein: CASSQKGNEQYF

clone size: .
J gene: TRBJ1-5
V gene: TRBV5-6
D gene: .
CDR3 DNA: TGTGCCAGCAGCCAGTCCTGGGGTACTTCGGGCAATCAGCCCCAGCATTTT
CDR3 protein: CASSQSWGTSGNQPQHF

clone size: .
J gene: TRBJ1-5
V gene: TRBV30
D gene: .
CDR3 DNA: TGTGCCTGGAGTGTACAATTTCAGCCCCAGCATTTT
CDR3 protein: CAWSVQFQPQHF

clone size: .
J gene: TRBJ1-1
V gene: TRBV20-1
D gene: .
CDR3 DNA: TGCAGTGCTAGTGAAGGACGTTTTCGGAACACTGAAGCTTTCTTT
CDR3 protein: CSASEGRFRNTEAFF

clone size: .
J gene: TRBJ2-1
V gene: TRBV7-9
D gene: TRBD1
CDR3 DNA: TGTGCCAGCAGCGAACGTACAGGGGGTCAGTTCTTC
CDR3 protein: CASSERTGGQFF